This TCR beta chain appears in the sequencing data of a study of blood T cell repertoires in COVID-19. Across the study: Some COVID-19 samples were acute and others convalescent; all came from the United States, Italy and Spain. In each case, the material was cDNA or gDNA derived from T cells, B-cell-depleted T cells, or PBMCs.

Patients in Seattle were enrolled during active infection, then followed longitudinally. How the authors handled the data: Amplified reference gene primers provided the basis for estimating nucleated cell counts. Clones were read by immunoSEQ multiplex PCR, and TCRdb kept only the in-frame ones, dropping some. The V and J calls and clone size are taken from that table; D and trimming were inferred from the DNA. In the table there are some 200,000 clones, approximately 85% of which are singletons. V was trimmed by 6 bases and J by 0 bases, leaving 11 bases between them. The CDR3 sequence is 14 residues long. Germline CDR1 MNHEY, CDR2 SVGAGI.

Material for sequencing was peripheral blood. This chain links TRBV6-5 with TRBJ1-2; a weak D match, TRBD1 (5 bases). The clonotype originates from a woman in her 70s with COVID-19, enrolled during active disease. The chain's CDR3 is CASRRQTTNYGYTF. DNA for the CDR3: TGTGCCAGCAGGAGACAGACGACTAACTATGGCTACACCTTC.